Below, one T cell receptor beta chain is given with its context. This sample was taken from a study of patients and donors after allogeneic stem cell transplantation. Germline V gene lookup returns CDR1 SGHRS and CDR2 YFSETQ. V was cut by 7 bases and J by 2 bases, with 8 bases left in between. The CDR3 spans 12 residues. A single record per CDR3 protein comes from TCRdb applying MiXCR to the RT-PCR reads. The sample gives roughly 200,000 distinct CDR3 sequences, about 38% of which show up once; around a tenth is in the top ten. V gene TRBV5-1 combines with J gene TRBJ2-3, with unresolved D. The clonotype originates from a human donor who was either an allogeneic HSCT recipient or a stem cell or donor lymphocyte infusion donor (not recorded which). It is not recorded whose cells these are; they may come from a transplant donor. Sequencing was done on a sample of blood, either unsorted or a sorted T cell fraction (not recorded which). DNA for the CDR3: TGCGCCAGCGCCGACCTCACAGATACGCAGTATTTT. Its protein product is CASADLTDTQYF.